The 29 T cell receptor beta chains reported below all come from one sample, sequenced in a study of technical replicates of blood from several donors. Data came from immunoSEQ multiplex PCR; TCRdb stores just in-frame clones and leaves some out. The data show 60,000 or so clones, more than 75% seen once. The sample was PBMCs. These receptors were taken from a human donor in good health. Some clones in this sample may be carry-over from other donors' samples.

This chain uses TRBV7-6 with TRBJ2-3; no firm D call. Germline V CDR1 and CDR2: SGHVS, FNYEAQ. The CDR3 has 14 amino acids. The V gene lost 1 base and the J gene lost 2 bases, with 7 bases spanning the gap. Written as DNA, the CDR3 is TGTGCCAGCAGCTTAGTACATAACACAGATACGCAGTATTTT. Translation gives CASSLVHNTDTQYF. The variable domain in full, completed from reference TRBV7-6 and TRBJ2-3, reads GAGVSQSPRYKVTKRGQDVALRCDPISGHVSLYWYRQALGQGPEFLTYFNYEAQQDKSGLPNDRFSAERPEGSISTLTIQRTEQRDSAMYRCASSLVHNTDTQYFGPGTRLTVL.

V gene TRBV30 combines with J gene TRBJ1-3; possible D gene TRBD1, 5 bases. The germline V gene has CDR1 GTSNPN and CDR2 SVGIG (reference sequence). This CDR3 region has 13 residues. V was trimmed by 4 bases and J by 4 bases, leaving 11 bases between them. The CDR3 DNA reads as TGTGCCTGGAAAGCTGGGGCCGGAAACACCATATATTTT. It specifies CAWKAGAGNTIYF.

This clone was counted between two and nine times. The chain has TRBV19 and TRBJ1-1; D gene ambiguous. Trimming stripped 1 base from V and 1 base from J, with 7 bases between. Germline CDR1 and CDR2: LNHDA and SQIVND (reference sequence). The CDR3 covers 14 residues. The CDR3 nucleotides read TGTGCCAGTAGTATAGGAGGGCAGAACACTGAAGCTTTCTTT. Translated: CASSIGGQNTEAFF.

This chain joins TRBV5-1 and TRBJ2-1; no clear D. The CDR3 covers 13 residues. Germline CDR1 reads SGHRS; CDR2 reads YFSETQ. Trimming took off 2 bases at V and 4 bases at J, with 7 bases between the two ends. CDR3 protein: CASSFSQYNEQFF. CDR3 in DNA: TGCGCCAGCAGCTTTTCGCAGTACAATGAGCAGTTCTTC. The full variable domain, with the rest looked up from reference TRBV5-1 and TRBJ2-1, is KAGVTQTPRYLIKTRGQQVTLSCSPISGHRSVSWYQQTPGQGLQFLFEYFSETQRNKGNFPGRFSGRQFSNSRSEMNVSTLELGDSALYLCASSFSQYNEQFFGPGTRLTVL.

This chain joins TRBV5-1 and TRBJ2-1; D is unresolved. The V end was cut by 4 bases, the J end by 3 bases, with 14 bases between. In germline, CDR1 is SGHRS, CDR2 YFSETQ. There are 15 residues in the CDR3. The CDR3, as DNA: TGCGCCAGCAGCCCCCTCGTTGGCAACTACAATGAGCAGTTCTTC. This translates into CASSPLVGNYNEQFF.

The chain couples TRBV7-9 to TRBJ2-2; the match to TRBD1 covers 7 bases. CDR1 and CDR2 (germline): SEHNR, FQNEAQ (reference sequence). CDR3 length equals 16 residues. V was pared by 3 bases and J by 6 bases, with 10 bases of the junction left unmatched. CDR3 sequence (DNA): TGTGCCAGCAGCTTCATGCAGGGGGTCGTCTCCGGGGAGCTGTTTTTT. Translating it yields CASSFMQGVVSGELFF.

This chain joins TRBV29-1 and TRBJ2-1, with D perhaps TRBD2 (5 bases). The CDR3 extends over 13 amino acids. Germline assignment: CDR1 SQVTM and CDR2 ANQGSEA. V gave up 7 bases and J gave up 10 bases, with 20 bases separating them. CDR3 in DNA: TGCAGCGCCCTATCGGGGTTTGAAAGCGAGCAGTTCTTC. Its protein product is CSALSGFESEQFF.

As regards this clone: A read error may account for a junction end that differs from germline. The chain is built from TRBV2 and TRBJ2-5, with 9 bases lining up with TRBD2. Looked up from germline, CDR1 is SNHLY and CDR2 is FYNNEI. The CDR3 spans 14 residues. The CDR3 region is CASRESGGRETQYF. The CDR3 DNA follows: TGTGCCAGCCGTGAAAGCGGGGGGAGAGAGACCCAGTACTTC.

The chain couples TRBV7-6 to TRBJ1-6; D is perhaps TRBD1 (5 bases). Trimming pared 2 bases from V and 9 bases from J, leaving 17 bases between. The CDR3 has 16 residues. Germline CDR1 is SGHVS and CDR2 is FNYEAQ. The CDR3 spells CASSLLPGLISSPLHF. CDR3 nucleotides: TGTGCCAGCAGCTTACTCCCGGGACTTATTAGTTCACCCCTCCACTTT.

The chain uses TRBV5-6 and TRBJ2-3; D possibly corresponds to TRBD2 (5 bases). The CDR3 is made up of 12 amino acids. Trimming removed 4 bases from V and 7 bases from J, with 10 bases in between. Germline V gene data show CDR1 as SGHDT and CDR2 as YYEEEE. The CDR3 DNA reads as TGTGCCAGCAGCGCACGGAGGTATACGCAGTATTTT. This sequence encodes CASSARRYTQYF.

The chain carries TRBV5-6 and TRBJ2-7; TRBD2 matches 7 bases. The germline V gene has CDR1 SGHDT and CDR2 YYEEEE. The CDR3 covers 14 residues. V gave up 4 bases and J gave up 3 bases; unmatched junction bases: 7. DNA of the CDR3: TGTGCCAGCAGCGTAAGCGGGAACCTCTACGAGCAGTACTTC. Its translation is CASSVSGNLYEQYF.

The chain carries TRBV5-6 and TRBJ2-7; TRBD2 matches at 8 bases. J was trimmed by 6 bases and V by 5 bases; bases with no gene match: 16. Germline loops: CDR1 SGHDT, CDR2 YYEEEE. There are 16 residues in the CDR3. The CDR3 here is CASRTQLTGGPLEQYF. CDR3 sequence (DNA): TGTGCCAGCAGGACTCAACTTACGGGAGGGCCACTCGAGCAGTACTTC.

This clone appeared a single time. The CDR3 loop reads CASRLIRGQGEETQYF. CDR3 bases: TGTGCCAGCAGACTTATCAGGGGGCAGGGGGAAGAGACCCAGTACTTC. The gene calls are TRBV7-3 and TRBJ2-5; 8 nucleotides match TRBD1. V dropped 6 bases and J dropped 3; count of bases not matched to a gene: 12. Germline CDR1 reads SGHTA; CDR2 reads FQGTGA. This CDR3 contains 16 residues.

The J gene is TRBJ2-2, the V gene TRBV18, with D tentatively TRBD1 (5 bases). The germline CDR1 and CDR2 sequences are KGHSH and LQKENI. V lost 2 bases and J lost 0, with 10 bases in between. The CDR3 has 16 amino acids. CDR3 bases: TGTGCCAGCTCACCATTCAGACAGCCGAACACCGGGGAGCTGTTTTTT. It yields the protein CASSPFRQPNTGELFF. The entire variable domain, with the rest obtained from reference TRBV18 and TRBJ2-2, is as follows: NAGVMQNPRHLVRRRGQEARLRCSPMKGHSHVYWYRQLPEEGLKFMVYLQKENIIDESGMPKERFSAEFPKEGPSILRIQQVVRGDSAAYFCASSPFRQPNTGELFFGEGSRLTVL.

The chain recombines TRBV5-1 with TRBJ2-1; D perhaps matches TRBD2 (5 bases). V dropped 0 bases and J dropped 2 bases, with 6 bases sitting between them. The length of the CDR3 is 14 residues. Germline V gives CDR1 SGHRS, CDR2 YFSETQ. For the CDR3, the DNA is TGCGCCAGCAGCTTGGCTAGCACCTACAATGAGCAGTTCTTC. The encoded protein is CASSLASTYNEQFF.

The CDR3 reads CASSPGDSGGTTDTQYF. CDR3 bases: TGTGCCAGCAGCCCAGGCGATAGCGGGGGGACCACAGATACGCAGTATTTT. This sequence joins TRBV11-3 and TRBJ2-3, with 10 positions matching TRBD2. This CDR3 has 17 amino acids. J lost 2 bases, V lost 5 bases, and 10 bases had no gene match. CDR1 is SGHNT, CDR2 YENEEA, per germline.

The chain has TRBV5-1 and TRBJ1-2; 7 bases agree with TRBD1. This CDR3 region has 15 residues. The junction had 9 bases not matched to a gene; V was cut back by 5 bases and J by 2 bases. Germline lookup yields CDR1 SGHRS and CDR2 YFSETQ. The CDR3 loop reads CASRETGIANYGYTF. In DNA, the CDR3 is TGCGCCAGCAGAGAGACAGGGATAGCAAACTATGGCTACACCTTC.

In this sample, this clone turned up once. The chain couples TRBV4-3 to TRBJ1-3, with TRBD1 matching 7 bases. V lost 4 bases and J lost 2; bases outside the gene matches: 2. This CDR3 has 14 residues. Germline CDR1 LGHNA, CDR2 YSLEER. CDR3 nucleotide sequence: TGCGCCAGCAGCCTCGGGACAGCTGGAAACACCATATATTTT. Translation: CASSLGTAGNTIYF.

In its sample, this clone was seen a few times. The rearrangement links TRBV19 to TRBJ1-2; 7 bases line up with TRBD1. In germline, CDR1 is LNHDA, CDR2 SQIVND (reference sequence). The V and J ends lost 5 bases and 2 bases, in that order; junction bases with no gene match: 8. This CDR3 is built from 15 residues. The CDR3 spells CASSDRVEGNYGYTF. The CDR3 region has the DNA TGTGCCAGTAGTGACAGGGTTGAAGGCAACTATGGCTACACCTTC.

This chain uses TRBV7-2 with TRBJ1-2; D remains unclear. The V end lost 5 bases, the J end lost 2 bases, and 12 bases lay between the germline ends. The CDR3 sequence is 14 residues long. Germline CDR1 reads SGHTA; CDR2 reads FQGNSA. Written as DNA, the CDR3 is TGTGCCAGCAGCCCCGTGGCGGGGAACTATGGCTACACCTTC. This encodes CASSPVAGNYGYTF.

J is TRBJ2-1 and V is TRBV12-5; 9 bases map to TRBD2. The CDR3 totals 16 residues. Per the germline V gene, CDR1 is LGHNT and CDR2 is FRNRAP. V lost 3 bases, J lost 9 bases, and 12 bases stayed unmatched. This CDR3 is CASGLMVAGVEGEQFF. CDR3 DNA sequence: TGTGCTAGTGGTTTAATGGTAGCGGGAGTTGAAGGTGAGCAGTTCTTC. The complete variable domain, with remaining parts taken from reference TRBV12-5 and TRBJ2-1, reads DARVTQTPRHKVTEMGQEVTMRCQPILGHNTVFWYRQTMMQGLELLAYFRNRAPLDDSGMPKDRFSAEMPDATLATLKIQPSEPRDSAVYFCASGLMVAGVEGEQFFGPGTRLTVL.

The J gene is TRBJ1-4, the V gene TRBV27; 9 bases map to TRBD1. V was clipped by 7 bases and J by 6 bases; unmatched bases: 9. The CDR3 extends over 15 amino acids. Germline CDR1 reads MNHEY; CDR2 reads SMNVEV (reference sequence). The CDR3 reads CASNDRGAVDEKLFF. The CDR3 nucleotides are TGTGCCAGCAACGACAGGGGGGCCGTGGATGAAAAACTGTTTTTT. The full variable domain, its missing parts supplied by reference TRBV27 and TRBJ1-4, is EAQVTQNPRYLITVTGKKLTVTCSQNMNHEYMSWYRQDPGLGLRQIYYSMNVEVTDKGDVPEGYKVSRKEKRNFPLILESPSPNQTSLYFCASNDRGAVDEKLFFGSGTQLSVL.

The chain has TRBV5-1 and TRBJ2-5; 8 bases are shared with TRBD2. The CDR3 extends over 13 amino acids. V lost 4 bases and J lost 4; bases outside the gene matches: 3. Per germline, CDR1 SGHRS and CDR2 YFSETQ. The CDR3 reads CASSPLAGETQYF. CDR3 sequence (DNA): TGCGCCAGCAGCCCGCTAGCGGGAGAGACCCAGTACTTC.

V usage is TRBV12-5 and J usage is TRBJ1-2; the D gene is possibly TRBD1 (6 bases). V was trimmed by 5 bases and J by 2 bases, leaving 9 bases between them. This CDR3 spans 13 amino acids. Germline CDR1 LGHNT, CDR2 FRNRAP. This chain's CDR3 is CASGPTGNYGYTF. The CDR3, as DNA: TGTGCTAGTGGTCCTACAGGGAACTATGGCTACACCTTC.

The chain joins TRBV4-3 to TRBJ2-7, with D possibly TRBD2 on 7 matching bases. The CDR3 totals 16 residues. Germline CDR1 reads LGHNA; CDR2 reads YSLEER. Trimming took off 0 bases at V and 6 bases at J, with 18 bases between the two ends. Here the CDR3 reads CASSQDRAGVGGEQYF. In nucleotides, the CDR3 is TGCGCCAGCAGCCAAGATCGGGCGGGGGTAGGGGGCGAGCAGTACTTC.

Only a few counts were recorded for this clone. The gene calls are TRBV6-7 and TRBJ1-6, with a tentative D call TRBD1 (6 bases). TRBV6-7 is designated an ORF whose function remains uncertain. The CDR3 has 12 residues. The ends were cut back, 6 bases at V and 15 bases at J, with 15 bases in the middle. The CDR3 here is CASSNKLRGLHF. DNA of the CDR3: TGTGCCAGCAGCAATAAACTCAGGGGCCTCCACTTT.

The chain recombines TRBV4-3 with TRBJ2-1; 8 positions agree with TRBD2. The CDR3 length is 15 residues. V shed 2 bases and J 6 bases; nucleotides not matched to a gene: 6. Germline V lookup: CDR1 LGHNA, CDR2 YSLEER. Here the CDR3 reads CASSQQTGTSNEQFF. CDR3 nucleotides: TGCGCCAGCAGCCAACAGACCGGGACTAGCAATGAGCAGTTCTTC.

The chain uses TRBV11-1 and TRBJ1-2; D uncertain. The CDR3 contains 13 residues. V lost 6 bases and J 4 bases, leaving 12 bases between the germline ends. Germline V gene sequence: CDR1 SGHAT, CDR2 FQDESV (reference sequence). The CDR3 protein is CASSYREIYGYTF. The CDR3 bases are TGTGCCAGCAGTTACCGGGAAATCTATGGCTACACCTTC.

The rearrangement links TRBV4-2 to TRBJ2-6, with D possibly TRBD2 on 7 matching bases. The CDR3 is 20 amino acids. The germline V and J ends were trimmed by 4 bases and 0 bases, with 22 bases remaining between them. Germline CDR1 reads LGHNA; CDR2 reads YNFKEQ. The CDR3 reads CASSLNPTRGAGSGANVLTF. CDR3 bases: TGTGCCAGCAGCCTTAACCCTACACGGGGGGCAGGCTCTGGGGCCAACGTCCTGACTTTC.